This passage covers 30 T cell receptor beta chains from one sample sequenced in a study of neurological immune-mediated disorders. From the 5' RACE reads, TCRdb called clonotypes with MiXCR, one entry per CDR3 protein. The table has around 48,000 distinct CDR3 sequences, 10% seen once. The sequenced sample consisted of PBMCs. The origin of the receptors is a woman aged 40 to 50 with HTLV-1-associated myelopathy (HAM/TSP).

This clonotype was picked up a small number of times. This rearrangement joins TRBV7-9 to TRBJ2-1; tentative D call: TRBD2 (6 bases). Germline lookup yields CDR1 SEHNR and CDR2 FQNEAQ (reference sequence). Trimming left V 5 bases short and J 1 base short, with 18 bases between. This CDR3 comprises 17 residues. The CDR3 region is CASSARRRVESYNEQFF. The CDR3 nucleotides are TGTGCCAGCAGCGCCCGCCGGAGGGTTGAATCCTACAATGAGCAGTTCTTC. Full variable domain (remainder filled in from reference TRBV7-9 and TRBJ2-1): DTGVSQNPRHKITKRGQNVTFRCDPISEHNRLYWYRQTLGQGPEFLTYFQNEAQLEKSRLLSDRFSAERPKGSFSTLEIQRTEQGDSAMYLCASSARRRVESYNEQFFGPGTRLTVL.

This clonotype showed up many times. The gene calls are TRBV5-1 and TRBJ2-3, with 10 nucleotides matching TRBD2. In germline, CDR1 is SGHRS, CDR2 YFSETQ. With 4 bases clipped from V and 4 bases from J, the junction kept 12 bases outside the gene matches. This CDR3 contains 17 residues. This CDR3 is CASSPYLSGGASDTQYF. CDR3 DNA: TGCGCCAGCAGCCCCTATCTGAGCGGGGGGGCCTCAGATACGCAGTATTTT.

DNA for the CDR3: TGTGCCAGCACCTTAGGGGACTCCCGCCGGGCGCAGTACTTC. Amino acids: CASTLGDSRRAQYF. The chain has TRBV6-2 or TRBV6-3 and TRBJ2-7; TRBD2 might be the D (6 bases). V was clipped by 7 bases and J by 9 bases, with 22 bases between them. The CDR3 totals 14 residues. Germline assignment: CDR1 MNHEY and CDR2 SVGEGT.

This clonotype came up many times. The CDR3 coding sequence is TGTGCCAGCAGTGGGACTAGCGAAGCAGATACGCAGTATTTT. This translates into CASSGTSEADTQYF. The V call is TRBV12-3 or TRBV12-4, the J call TRBJ2-3; 10 positions agree with TRBD2. V was pared by 5 bases and J by 4 bases, with 3 bases of the junction left unmatched. The CDR3 runs 14 residues.

This clonotype appeared many times. The chain joins TRBV5-1 to TRBJ2-3; TRBD2 matches at 7 bases. Germline loops: CDR1 SGHRS, CDR2 YFSETQ. The V and J ends lost 0 bases and 2 bases, in that order; junction bases with no gene match: 6. The CDR3 contains 16 residues. In nucleotides, the CDR3 is TGCGCCAGCAGCTTGGGGTCGGGGGGTCACACAGATACGCAGTATTTT. Translating it yields CASSLGSGGHTDTQYF. Variable domain in full (rest from reference TRBV5-1 and TRBJ2-3): KAGVTQTPRYLIKTRGQQVTLSCSPISGHRSVSWYQQTPGQGLQFLFEYFSETQRNKGNFPGRFSGRQFSNSRSEMNVSTLELGDSALYLCASSLGSGGHTDTQYFGPGTRLTVL.

This clonotype was recorded many times. The chain couples TRBV12-3 or TRBV12-4 to TRBJ2-6; D gene unclear. The V end was cut by 7 bases, the J end by 0 bases, with 4 bases between. This CDR3 is built from 13 residues. The CDR3 reads CASTLSGANVLTF. For the CDR3, the DNA is TGTGCCAGCACCCTCTCTGGGGCCAACGTCCTGACTTTC.

This clonotype was detected many times. The chain carries TRBV12-3 or TRBV12-4 and TRBJ2-2, with TRBD2 matching over 11 bases. The junction had 1 base not matched to a gene; V was cut back by 6 bases and J by 1 base. This CDR3 is built from 15 residues. CDR3 residues: CASSGLAGNTGELFF. The CDR3 bases are TGTGCCAGCAGCGGACTAGCGGGGAACACCGGGGAGCTGTTTTTT.

This clonotype was counted ten times or more. The chain combines TRBV5-1 with TRBJ2-5; D gene ambiguous. The germline V gene has CDR1 SGHRS and CDR2 YFSETQ. Trimming shortened V by 0 bases and J by 1 base, and 7 bases separated the two germline ends. This CDR3 is built from 14 residues. As DNA, the CDR3 is TGCGCCAGCAGCTTGGTGGCTTCCCAAGAGACCCAGTACTTC. It yields the protein CASSLVASQETQYF.

There are many counts of this clonotype. The rearrangement joins TRBV5-1 to TRBJ2-7; 7 bases align to TRBD1. V shed 4 bases and J 4 bases; nucleotides not matched to a gene: 14. The CDR3 covers 16 residues. Germline V CDR1 and CDR2: SGHRS, YFSETQ. The CDR3 nucleotides are TGCGCCAGCAGCGGAGCCTTGGACAGGCCTAGATACGAGCAGTACTTC. Translated: CASSGALDRPRYEQYF. The variable domain in full, with the rest retrieved from reference TRBV5-1 and TRBJ2-7, is KAGVTQTPRYLIKTRGQQVTLSCSPISGHRSVSWYQQTPGQGLQFLFEYFSETQRNKGNFPGRFSGRQFSNSRSEMNVSTLELGDSALYLCASSGALDRPRYEQYFGPGTRLTVT.

In the case of this clonotype: Germline is not matched at one junction end, which may reflect a read error. The chain recombines TRBV4-2 with TRBJ1-4; D remains ambiguous. This CDR3 spans 16 amino acids. Germline V lookup: CDR1 LGHNA, CDR2 YNFKEQ. The CDR3 nucleotides read TGTGCCAGCAGCCAAGATCCGGTCCGACCAGGAGAAAAACAGTTTTTT. This codes for CASSQDPVRPGEKQFF.

There are many counts of this clonotype. The CDR3 sequence is CSAKTGAFYGYTF. Here the CDR3 DNA reads TGCAGTGCTAAGACAGGGGCATTCTATGGCTACACCTTC. The V and J genes are TRBV20-1 and TRBJ1-2, with 8 bases identical to TRBD1. This CDR3 comprises 13 residues. From germline, CDR1 is DFQATT and CDR2 SNEGSKA (reference sequence). V lost 4 bases and J lost 4; bases outside the gene matches: 5.

In its sample, this clonotype was seen many times. V usage is TRBV25-1 and J usage is TRBJ2-5; D might be TRBD2 (7 bases). The length of the CDR3 is 13 residues. Trimming shortened V by 2 bases and J by 9 bases, and 13 bases separated the two germline ends. CDR1 is MGHDK and CDR2 is SYGVNS in the germline V gene. The CDR3 DNA follows: TGTGCCAGCAGTGAAACTCTAGGGGGGGCCCAGTACTTC. Translated, it gives CASSETLGGAQYF.

This clonotype has at least ten counts. The chain links TRBV12-3 or TRBV12-4 to TRBJ1-1; D not resolved. Trimming shortened V by 3 bases and J by 1 base, and 6 bases separated the two germline ends. This CDR3 spans 13 amino acids. CDR3 amino acids: CASSFGENTEAFF. In DNA form, the CDR3 reads TGTGCCAGCAGTTTTGGCGAGAACACTGAAGCTTTCTTT.

This clonotype was picked up many times. V usage is TRBV29-1 and J usage is TRBJ2-5; TRBD2 agrees at 9 bases. The junction had 7 bases not matched to a gene; V was cut back by 7 bases and J by 4 bases. The CDR3 runs to 13 residues. Germline loops: CDR1 SQVTM, CDR2 ANQGSEA. CDR3 in amino acids: CSGGGGARETQYF. CDR3 nucleotide sequence: TGCAGCGGCGGCGGGGGGGCAAGAGAGACCCAGTACTTC.

This clonotype has ten or more counts. The CDR3 DNA follows: TGTGCCAGCAGTCCGACCGGTGGGAGCGGTTACTCTAGCACAGATACGCAGTATTTT. Its translation: CASSPTGGSGYSSTDTQYF. The rearrangement joins TRBV12-3 or TRBV12-4 to TRBJ2-3, with a weak D call TRBD2 (5 bases). The CDR3 has 19 amino acids. V shed 5 bases and J shed 0 bases, with 24 bases lying between them.

This clonotype was seen ten or more times. The chain carries TRBV5-1 and TRBJ2-3, with 8 positions matching TRBD2. There are 13 residues in the CDR3. Germline CDR1 SGHRS, CDR2 YFSETQ. V shed 3 bases and J 10 bases; nucleotides not matched to a gene: 7. In DNA form, the CDR3 reads TGCGCCAGCAGCTGGGGACTAGATGACGCGCAGTATTTT. Translation: CASSWGLDDAQYF.

This clonotype has at least ten counts. The chain links TRBV6-6 to TRBJ2-5; D call uncertain. CDR1 is MNHNY and CDR2 is SVGAGI in the germline V gene (reference sequence). Trimming shortened V by 5 bases and J by 3 bases, and 10 bases separated the two germline ends. The CDR3 covers 13 residues. CDR3 sequence (DNA): TGTGCCAGCAGTAATCATCTTGAAGAGACCCAGTACTTC. It is translated as CASSNHLEETQYF.

In this sample, this clonotype turned up a few times. The chain joins TRBV18 to TRBJ1-2, with 7 nucleotides matching TRBD1. CDR1 is KGHSH and CDR2 is LQKENI in the germline V gene. The CDR3 extends over 14 amino acids. V was clipped by 4 bases and J by 4 bases; unmatched bases: 6. The CDR3 loop reads CASSRGTAFYGYTF. CDR3 DNA: TGTGCCAGCTCACGGGGGACAGCTTTCTATGGCTACACCTTC.

This clonotype was found many times. The chain employs TRBV5-1 and TRBJ2-6, with 11 bases that match TRBD2. Looked up from germline, CDR1 is SGHRS and CDR2 is YFSETQ. Trimming removed 0 bases from V and 0 bases from J; junction bases left unmatched: 2. The CDR3 covers 18 residues. The CDR3 nucleotides read TGCGCCAGCAGCTTGGCACTAGCGGGGGCCTCTGGGGCCAACGTCCTGACTTTC. This translates into CASSLALAGASGANVLTF.

Ten or more counts support this clonotype. This rearrangement joins TRBV9 to TRBJ1-1; D is unclear. Germline V gene data show CDR1 as SGDLS and CDR2 as YYNGEE. The V end lost 4 bases, the J end lost 0 bases, and 7 bases lay between the germline ends. This CDR3 has 13 amino acids. CDR3 in amino acids: CASSLQMNTEAFF. The CDR3 DNA sequence: TGTGCCAGCAGCCTACAGATGAACACTGAAGCTTTCTTT.

This clonotype was seen at least ten times. The CDR3 coding sequence is TGCGCCAGCAGCCAAGTAGGACAGGGGGCTTACGAGCAGTACTTC. Its translation is CASSQVGQGAYEQYF. The gene calls are TRBV4-1 and TRBJ2-7, with TRBD1 matching over 11 bases. This CDR3 contains 15 residues. Germline V CDR1 and CDR2: MGHRA, YSYEKL. Trimming at V came to 1 base and at J to 4 bases, leaving 3 bases not matched to a gene.

This clonotype was picked up many times. V is TRBV4-1 and J is TRBJ1-1; a possible D gene is TRBD1 (5 bases). The CDR3 runs 13 residues. The V and J ends lost 2 bases and 5 bases respectively, with 9 bases between them. From germline, CDR1 is MGHRA and CDR2 YSYEKL. CDR3 residues: CASSQRGVTEAFF. The CDR3 region has the DNA TGCGCCAGCAGCCAAAGGGGAGTAACTGAAGCTTTCTTT.

V and J are TRBV5-1 and TRBJ1-1; possible D gene TRBD1, 6 bases. This CDR3 is built from 15 residues. Germline V lookup: CDR1 SGHRS, CDR2 YFSETQ. The V gene lost 5 bases and the J gene lost 3 bases, with 17 bases spanning the gap. Here the CDR3 reads CASSSRGDGYTEAFF. The CDR3 DNA follows: TGCGCCAGCAGTTCCAGGGGAGATGGCTACACTGAAGCTTTCTTT. Full variable domain (rest looked up from reference TRBV5-1 and TRBJ1-1): KAGVTQTPRYLIKTRGQQVTLSCSPISGHRSVSWYQQTPGQGLQFLFEYFSETQRNKGNFPGRFSGRQFSNSRSEMNVSTLELGDSALYLCASSSRGDGYTEAFFGQGTRLTVV.

In its sample, this clonotype was seen many times. V is TRBV4-1 and J is TRBJ2-2, with a possible D match to TRBD1 (5 bases). Trimming left V 0 bases short and J 0 bases short, with 11 bases between. This CDR3 is built from 17 residues. Germline-derived CDR1 and CDR2 are MGHRA and YSYEKL. CDR3 loop: CASSQEFQGANTGELFF. The CDR3 coding sequence is TGCGCCAGCAGCCAAGAATTCCAGGGCGCGAACACCGGGGAGCTGTTTTTT.

In this sample, this clonotype turned up many times. This chain joins TRBV9 and TRBJ2-7; the D call may be TRBD1 or TRBD2 (7 bases each). Deletions cut 4 bases from V and 0 bases from J, with 11 bases between. This CDR3 is built from 14 residues. Germline CDR1 is SGDLS and CDR2 is YYNGEE. The CDR3 loop reads CASSPGGGSYEQYF. CDR3 DNA sequence: TGTGCCAGCAGCCCAGGGGGGGGCTCCTACGAGCAGTACTTC.

This clonotype was observed at least ten times. The chain combines TRBV7-2 with TRBJ2-2; D is unresolved. The germline gives CDR1 SGHTA, CDR2 FQGNSA. The V end was cut by 4 bases, the J end by 6 bases, with 9 bases between. The CDR3 is 13 amino acids. CDR3 coding DNA: TGTGCCAGCAGCTATCAATGGCCCGGGGAGCTGTTTTTT. Its translation is CASSYQWPGELFF.

This clonotype has at least ten counts. This sequence joins TRBV7-9 and TRBJ2-2; D unresolved. Trimming removed 6 bases from V and 1 base from J, with 6 bases in between. CDR3 length: 13 amino acids. Looked up from germline, CDR1 is SEHNR and CDR2 is FQNEAQ (reference sequence). CDR3 in DNA: TGTGCCAGCAGATATGAGAACACCGGGGAGCTGTTTTTT. Protein product: CASRYENTGELFF. The entire variable domain, with the rest obtained from reference TRBV7-9 and TRBJ2-2, is as follows: DTGVSQNPRHKITKRGQNVTFRCDPISEHNRLYWYRQTLGQGPEFLTYFQNEAQLEKSRLLSDRFSAERPKGSFSTLEIQRTEQGDSAMYLCASRYENTGELFFGEGSRLTVL.

This clonotype was detected ten times or more. V gene TRBV3-1 combines with J gene TRBJ1-1; TRBD1 is a possible D gene (6 bases). Germline loops: CDR1 LGHDT, CDR2 YNNKEL (reference sequence). The V end lost 5 bases, the J end lost 0 bases, and 16 bases lay between the germline ends. CDR3 length equals 16 residues. Here the CDR3 DNA reads TGTGCCAGCAGCAAGGGACAAGGACTAATGAACACTGAAGCTTTCTTT. This encodes CASSKGQGLMNTEAFF.

The CDR3 DNA reads as TGTGCCAGCAGTTCCAGGGTCGGTGGGTCACCCCTCCACTTT. Its translation is CASSSRVGGSPLHF. The chain carries TRBV12-3 or TRBV12-4 and TRBJ1-6; a possible D gene is TRBD1 (5 bases). Trimming stripped 4 bases from V and 10 bases from J, with 14 bases between. The CDR3 is 14 amino acids.

This clonotype was observed at least ten times. The V gene is TRBV20-1, the J gene TRBJ2-3, with 9 bases lining up with TRBD2. J gave up 0 bases and V 1 base, and 14 bases lay outside the gene matches. The CDR3 runs to 19 residues. Per germline, CDR1 DFQATT and CDR2 SNEGSKA (reference sequence). The CDR3 sequence is CSARGGARVAGASTDTQYF. The CDR3, as DNA: TGCAGTGCTAGAGGCGGGGCCCGTGTAGCGGGGGCTAGCACAGATACGCAGTATTTT.